Presented here are 7 T cell receptor beta chains from one specimen sequenced in a study of human T cells and chemical hapten exposure. Time point meaning: pre-sensitization, week 0. Treatment here: therapeutic diphenylcyclopropenone sensitization with weekly scalp DPC. MiXCR, applied by TCRdb to the RACE reads, yields one record per CDR3 protein. The sample has 150,000 to 200,000 distinct CDR3 sequences, roughly 30% seen once. Material: whole blood, obtained in connection with sensitization to the hapten diphenylcyclopropenone (DPC). Source of these receptors: a woman aged 25 to 39 with alopecia areata. Some clones in this sample may be carry-over from other donors' samples.

The rearrangement uses TRBV11-3 and TRBJ2-2; 13 bases fit TRBD2. This CDR3 comprises 16 residues. The germline CDR1 and CDR2 sequences are SGHNT and YENEEA. V was pared by 5 bases and J by 5 bases, with 5 bases of the junction left unmatched. CDR3 sequence (DNA): TGTGCCAGCAGCACTAGCGGGGGGGCCAAGACCGGGGAGCTGTTTTTT. Protein product: CASSTSGGAKTGELFF.

V and J are TRBV5-1 and TRBJ2-1; 8 positions match TRBD2. Germline assignment: CDR1 SGHRS and CDR2 YFSETQ. This CDR3 region has 17 residues. Germline trimming cut 1 base from V and 4 bases from J; bases unmatched to any gene: 10. DNA of the CDR3: TGCGCCAGCAGCTTGAGTATCGCGGGGGGCTTTTACAATGAGCAGTTCTTC. Its protein product is CASSLSIAGGFYNEQFF.

This clonotype has only a few counts. The J gene is TRBJ1-1, the V gene TRBV28; D unresolved. V was cut by 2 bases and J by 8 bases, with 15 bases left in between. The CDR3 contains 14 residues. CDR1 and CDR2 from the germline V gene are MDHEN and SYDVKM. The CDR3 reads CASSLGAGFGEAFF. The CDR3 DNA sequence: TGTGCCAGCAGTTTAGGCGCCGGGTTCGGGGAAGCTTTCTTT.

CDR3 in DNA: TGTGCCAGCAGCGTAGAACTGCGCTCTGGGGCCAACGTCCTGACTTTC. Encoded protein: CASSVELRSGANVLTF. The chain links TRBV9 to TRBJ2-6; D gene unclear. Germline CDR1 SGDLS, CDR2 YYNGEE. The CDR3 has 16 amino acids. The V end lost 0 bases, the J end lost 0 bases, and 7 bases lay between the germline ends. The variable domain in full, with the rest retrieved from reference TRBV9 and TRBJ2-6, is DSGVTQTPKHLITATGQRVTLRCSPRSGDLSVYWYQQSLDQGLQFLIQYYNGEERAKGNILERFSAQQFPDLHSELNLSSLELGDSALYFCASSVELRSGANVLTFGAGSRLTVL.

The chain joins TRBV19 to TRBJ2-1; 9 bases align to TRBD2. Per the germline V gene, CDR1 is LNHDA and CDR2 is SQIVND (reference sequence). There are 17 residues in the CDR3. After removal of 6 bases from V and 6 bases from J, the junction contained 15 bases not matched to a gene. CDR3 nucleotides: TGTGCCAGTAGGCGCGCGGGGGGGACTGGCGTCGCCAATGAGCAGTTCTTC. The encoded protein is CASRRAGGTGVANEQFF.

The V gene is TRBV29-1, the J gene TRBJ2-1; no clear D. V was shortened by 6 bases and J by 0 bases, with 15 bases between the two germline ends. This CDR3 is built from 15 residues. CDR1 and CDR2 (germline): SQVTM, ANQGSEA. CDR3 in amino acids: CSVADPGSSYNEQFF. CDR3 DNA sequence: TGCAGCGTAGCCGACCCTGGAAGCTCCTACAATGAGCAGTTCTTC.

This clonotype was seen a few times. CDR3 bases: TGTGCCAGCTCACGAGCGGGAGGTGATACGCAGTATTTT. It encodes CASSRAGGDTQYF. The chain links TRBV18 to TRBJ2-3, with 9 bases aligning to TRBD2. Germline V gene sequence: CDR1 KGHSH, CDR2 LQKENI. V shed 4 bases and J 6 bases; nucleotides not matched to a gene: 2. The CDR3 consists of 13 residues.